Listed here are 19 T cell receptor beta chains from one sample, sequenced in a study of blood T cell repertoires in COVID-19. Sequenced by immunoSEQ multiplex PCR; TCRdb stores in-frame clones only, minus some. The table has roughly 250,000 clones, 65% to 85% seen once. Sequencing was carried out using peripheral blood. The source of these receptors is a woman in her 40s with active or convalescent COVID-19.

This clone was observed at least ten times. CDR3 residues: CASSSQGYGANVLTF. The DNA of the CDR3 is TGTGCCAGCAGTTCACAGGGGTATGGGGCCAACGTCCTGACTTTC. The rearrangement uses TRBV6-5 and TRBJ2-6; 7 nucleotides line up with TRBD1. The J segment lost 3 bases and the V segment lost 4 bases, leaving 3 bases of the junction unmatched. In germline, CDR1 is MNHEY, CDR2 SVGAGI. This CDR3 comprises 15 residues.

This chain joins TRBV7-3 and TRBJ2-6, with TRBD1 matching 7 bases. The ends lost 7 bases at V and 12 bases at J; junction bases unmatched: 24. CDR1 SGHTA and CDR2 FQGTGA come from the germline V gene. The CDR3 has 18 residues. This CDR3 reads CASNRCHTPGQRETVLTF. The CDR3 DNA is TGTGCCAGCAACCGCTGCCACACGCCGGGACAGCGAGAGACCGTCCTGACTTTC.

The V call is TRBV5-5, the J call TRBJ1-2; D not resolved. V shed 0 bases and J shed 5 bases, with 11 bases lying between them. This CDR3 is 14 amino acids long. The germline V gene has CDR1 SGHKS and CDR2 YYEKEE (reference sequence). CDR3 protein: CASSLAVGDYGYTF. CDR3 DNA sequence: TGTGCCAGCAGCTTGGCCGTAGGAGATTATGGCTACACCTTC.

V is TRBV15 and J is TRBJ2-5; D is possibly TRBD2 (5 bases). The V end was cut by 1 base, the J end by 5 bases, with 11 bases between. The CDR3 consists of 14 residues. CDR1 is LNHNV and CDR2 is YYDKDF in the germline V gene (reference sequence). The CDR3 DNA reads TGTGCCACCAGCAGAGTCGGGGTCAAGGAGACCCAGTACTTC. This encodes CATSRVGVKETQYF.

V gene TRBV11-1 combines with J gene TRBJ2-1; TRBD1 matches 10 bases. Per the germline V gene, CDR1 is SGHAT and CDR2 is FQDESV (reference sequence). V lost 3 bases and J lost 4; bases outside the gene matches: 3. The CDR3 has 15 residues. The CDR3 nucleotides are TGTGCCAGCAGCTTGGACAGGGGGGAATACAATGAGCAGTTCTTC. It translates to CASSLDRGEYNEQFF.

This clone has more than one count but fewer than ten. This chain uses TRBV9 with TRBJ1-3, with D perhaps TRBD1 (6 bases). The length of the CDR3 is 15 residues. The germline V gene encodes CDR1 SGDLS and CDR2 YYNGEE. V lost 0 bases, J lost 0 bases, and 7 bases lay in between. As DNA, the CDR3 is TGTGCCAGCAGCGTAGGGACAGACTCTGGAAACACCATATATTTT. Its translation is CASSVGTDSGNTIYF.

The sample holds a few counts of this clone. V and J are TRBV19 and TRBJ1-3; 8 nucleotides match TRBD1. The ends lost 6 bases at V and 3 bases at J; junction bases unmatched: 10. The germline gives CDR1 LNHDA, CDR2 SQIVND (reference sequence). This CDR3 region has 16 residues. The CDR3 reads CASRRGQGASGNTIYF. CDR3 DNA sequence: TGTGCCAGTAGACGGGGCCAGGGGGCGAGTGGAAACACCATATATTTT.

The chain carries TRBV5-1 and TRBJ2-7; maybe TRBD1 (6 bases). Germline V gene data show CDR1 as SGHRS and CDR2 as YFSETQ. The CDR3 consists of 15 residues. V lost 0 bases and J 5 bases, leaving 15 bases between the germline ends. CDR3: CASSLALDSGHEQYV. The CDR3 DNA reads as TGCGCCAGCAGCTTGGCATTGGACAGTGGCCACGAGCAGTACGTC.

The genes are TRBV29-1 and TRBJ1-1; TRBD1 agrees at 7 bases. The CDR3 runs to 16 residues. The V gene's germline CDR1 is SQVTM and CDR2 ANQGSEA. J lost 8 bases, V lost 5 bases, and 20 bases had no gene match. In DNA, the CDR3 is TGCAGCGTTCGACACTCGTGGGCGGACAGGAGGAGGGAAGCTTTCTTT. Encoded protein: CSVRHSWADRRREAFF.

The J gene is TRBJ1-4, the V gene TRBV19; TRBD1 aligns across 7 bases. With 4 bases clipped from V and 7 bases from J, the junction kept 9 bases outside the gene matches. Germline CDR1 is LNHDA and CDR2 is SQIVND (reference sequence). This CDR3 contains 15 residues. The CDR3 protein is CASSRNRGSSEKLFF. The CDR3 bases are TGTGCCAGTAGTAGGAACAGGGGCTCTTCTGAAAAACTGTTTTTT.

The chain combines TRBV29-1 with TRBJ1-1; 8 bases align to TRBD1. The CDR3 extends over 12 amino acids. The V gene end was trimmed by 7 bases and the J gene end by 7 bases; junction bases not matched to a gene: 8. The germline V gene has CDR1 SQVTM and CDR2 ANQGSEA. The CDR3 DNA reads as TGCAGCGAAAGGACAGGGTCGGGTGAAGCTTTCTTT. Residues: CSERTGSGEAFF.

This clone was counted between two and nine times. The chain couples TRBV6-4 to TRBJ1-5; D not resolved. Germline CDR1 and CDR2: MRHNA and SNTAGT. This CDR3 region has 13 residues. Trimming cost V 3 bases and J 6 bases, with 9 bases left between them. Here the CDR3 DNA reads TGTGCCAGCAGTGATGCTGAGGGTCAGCCCCAGCATTTT. This codes for CASSDAEGQPQHF.

About this clone itself: An end of the junction does not agree with germline; a read error may underlie this. The genes are TRBV2 and TRBJ1-2; 10 nucleotides agree with TRBD1. Germline loops: CDR1 SNHLY, CDR2 FYNNEI. The CDR3 sequence is 15 residues long. The DNA of the CDR3 is TGTGCCAGCAGCGAAGCCTTCCGGGACAGGGGTGGCTACACCTTC. Translation gives CASSEAFRDRGGYTF.

This chain links TRBV9 with TRBJ1-2; D gene uncertain. Germline lookup yields CDR1 SGDLS and CDR2 YYNGEE. The V and J ends lost 3 bases and 6 bases respectively, with 15 bases between them. The CDR3 loop spans 14 amino acids. The CDR3 DNA sequence: TGTGCCAGCAGCGCGACGAGGAACTTAAATGGCTACACCTTC. It codes for CASSATRNLNGYTF.

The chain couples TRBV10-2 to TRBJ2-1, with TRBD2 matching 7 bases. The trim removed 5 bases at V and 9 bases at J, leaving 1 base unmatched. The CDR3 contains 11 residues. The germline gives CDR1 WSHSY, CDR2 SAAADI. DNA for the CDR3: TGCGCCAGCAGTAGCGGGGTTGAGCAGTTCTTC. Protein: CASSSGVEQFF.

The chain employs TRBV7-2 and TRBJ1-1; D ambiguous. The V end lost 2 bases, the J end lost 1 base, and 8 bases lay between the germline ends. Germline V gives CDR1 SGHTA, CDR2 FQGNSA. The CDR3 extends over 14 amino acids. CDR3 in DNA: TGTGCCAGCAGCTTATTCGGGAAGAACACTGAAGCTTTCTTT. Translation gives CASSLFGKNTEAFF.

The chain recombines TRBV9 with TRBJ2-1; tentatively, D is TRBD2 (6 bases). This CDR3 region has 16 residues. V was pared by 0 bases and J by 6 bases, with 16 bases between. Germline V gene sequence: CDR1 SGDLS, CDR2 YYNGEE. In nucleotides, the CDR3 is TGTGCCAGCAGCGTAGAGGAGGTGGGGGGTAGCAATGAGCAGTTCTTC. This sequence encodes CASSVEEVGGSNEQFF.

This chain links TRBV28 with TRBJ1-2; TRBD1 matches 9 bases. There are 13 residues in the CDR3. V shed 6 bases, J shed 11 bases, and the junction held 10 bases outside the gene matches. CDR1 and CDR2 from the germline V gene are MDHEN and SYDVKM. CDR3 region: CASRDRGVLSYTF. CDR3 sequence (DNA): TGTGCCAGCAGGGACAGGGGAGTGTTGAGTTACACCTTC.

This clone has a handful of counts. The CDR3: CASSSRGWYYGYTF. The CDR3 bases are TGTGCCAGCAGCAGCCGAGGGTGGTACTATGGCTACACCTTC. V is TRBV5-8 and J is TRBJ1-2; unclear D gene. Deletions cut 4 bases from V and 3 bases from J, with 13 bases between. The CDR3 has 14 residues. CDR1 and CDR2 (germline): SGHTS, YDEGEE.